This T cell receptor (beta chain) emerged from a study of T-cell reconstitution after alpha-beta-depleted transplantation in children. The TCRbeta library was prepared with unique molecular identifiers. MiXCR, run by TCRdb on the PCR reads, gives a single entry per CDR3 protein. The repertoire has about 340,000 distinct CDR3 sequences, around a tenth of them found once; the top ten carry 2% to 3%. Germline CDR1 SEHNR, CDR2 FQNEAQ (reference sequence). Trimming cost V 1 base and J 4 bases, with 10 bases left between them. CDR3 size: 15 residues. The chain couples TRBV7-9 to TRBJ2-2; TRBD2 is a possible D gene (5 bases). The receptor was isolated from a human donor who donated a stem cell graft to a child with acute lymphoblastic leukemia. The material was PBMCs from the stem cell graft donor, obtained from the stem cell graft. This CDR3 reads CASSLDSDFTGELFF. Written as DNA, the CDR3 is TGTGCCAGCAGCTTAGACTCGGACTTCACCGGGGAGCTGTTTTTT.